This record covers a single T cell receptor (beta chain). No antigen is known for it. The data belong to a study of shared clonotypes between healthy human individuals. Study findings and constraints: The expectation was that sequencing depth would affect clonotype sharing among donors. Naive CD4 clonotypes overlapped across several donors at roughly 5.1%.

V shed 4 bases and J shed 4 bases, with 16 bases lying between them. Germline V gene data show CDR1 as MGHRA and CDR2 as YSYEKL. The CDR3 has 15 amino acids. Sequencing was performed with immunoSEQ multiplex PCR; in TCRdb, only in-frame clones are kept and a portion is missing. The sample comprises about 2.4 million clones, roughly 93% of which are singletons, and 0.35% to 0.45% rests with the top ten. The sequenced sample consisted of naive CD4+ T cells from PBMCs. Subset here: CD45RA+ positively selected. This TCR was sampled from a man aged 18 to 30 in good health. Some clones in this sample may be carry-over from other donors' samples. V usage is TRBV4-1 and J usage is TRBJ1-1, with D possibly being TRBD1 (6 bases). In DNA form, the CDR3 reads TGCGCCAGCAGCCTTTCCGGGACAACGAGCACTGAAGCTTTCTTT. Its translation: CASSLSGTTSTEAFF.